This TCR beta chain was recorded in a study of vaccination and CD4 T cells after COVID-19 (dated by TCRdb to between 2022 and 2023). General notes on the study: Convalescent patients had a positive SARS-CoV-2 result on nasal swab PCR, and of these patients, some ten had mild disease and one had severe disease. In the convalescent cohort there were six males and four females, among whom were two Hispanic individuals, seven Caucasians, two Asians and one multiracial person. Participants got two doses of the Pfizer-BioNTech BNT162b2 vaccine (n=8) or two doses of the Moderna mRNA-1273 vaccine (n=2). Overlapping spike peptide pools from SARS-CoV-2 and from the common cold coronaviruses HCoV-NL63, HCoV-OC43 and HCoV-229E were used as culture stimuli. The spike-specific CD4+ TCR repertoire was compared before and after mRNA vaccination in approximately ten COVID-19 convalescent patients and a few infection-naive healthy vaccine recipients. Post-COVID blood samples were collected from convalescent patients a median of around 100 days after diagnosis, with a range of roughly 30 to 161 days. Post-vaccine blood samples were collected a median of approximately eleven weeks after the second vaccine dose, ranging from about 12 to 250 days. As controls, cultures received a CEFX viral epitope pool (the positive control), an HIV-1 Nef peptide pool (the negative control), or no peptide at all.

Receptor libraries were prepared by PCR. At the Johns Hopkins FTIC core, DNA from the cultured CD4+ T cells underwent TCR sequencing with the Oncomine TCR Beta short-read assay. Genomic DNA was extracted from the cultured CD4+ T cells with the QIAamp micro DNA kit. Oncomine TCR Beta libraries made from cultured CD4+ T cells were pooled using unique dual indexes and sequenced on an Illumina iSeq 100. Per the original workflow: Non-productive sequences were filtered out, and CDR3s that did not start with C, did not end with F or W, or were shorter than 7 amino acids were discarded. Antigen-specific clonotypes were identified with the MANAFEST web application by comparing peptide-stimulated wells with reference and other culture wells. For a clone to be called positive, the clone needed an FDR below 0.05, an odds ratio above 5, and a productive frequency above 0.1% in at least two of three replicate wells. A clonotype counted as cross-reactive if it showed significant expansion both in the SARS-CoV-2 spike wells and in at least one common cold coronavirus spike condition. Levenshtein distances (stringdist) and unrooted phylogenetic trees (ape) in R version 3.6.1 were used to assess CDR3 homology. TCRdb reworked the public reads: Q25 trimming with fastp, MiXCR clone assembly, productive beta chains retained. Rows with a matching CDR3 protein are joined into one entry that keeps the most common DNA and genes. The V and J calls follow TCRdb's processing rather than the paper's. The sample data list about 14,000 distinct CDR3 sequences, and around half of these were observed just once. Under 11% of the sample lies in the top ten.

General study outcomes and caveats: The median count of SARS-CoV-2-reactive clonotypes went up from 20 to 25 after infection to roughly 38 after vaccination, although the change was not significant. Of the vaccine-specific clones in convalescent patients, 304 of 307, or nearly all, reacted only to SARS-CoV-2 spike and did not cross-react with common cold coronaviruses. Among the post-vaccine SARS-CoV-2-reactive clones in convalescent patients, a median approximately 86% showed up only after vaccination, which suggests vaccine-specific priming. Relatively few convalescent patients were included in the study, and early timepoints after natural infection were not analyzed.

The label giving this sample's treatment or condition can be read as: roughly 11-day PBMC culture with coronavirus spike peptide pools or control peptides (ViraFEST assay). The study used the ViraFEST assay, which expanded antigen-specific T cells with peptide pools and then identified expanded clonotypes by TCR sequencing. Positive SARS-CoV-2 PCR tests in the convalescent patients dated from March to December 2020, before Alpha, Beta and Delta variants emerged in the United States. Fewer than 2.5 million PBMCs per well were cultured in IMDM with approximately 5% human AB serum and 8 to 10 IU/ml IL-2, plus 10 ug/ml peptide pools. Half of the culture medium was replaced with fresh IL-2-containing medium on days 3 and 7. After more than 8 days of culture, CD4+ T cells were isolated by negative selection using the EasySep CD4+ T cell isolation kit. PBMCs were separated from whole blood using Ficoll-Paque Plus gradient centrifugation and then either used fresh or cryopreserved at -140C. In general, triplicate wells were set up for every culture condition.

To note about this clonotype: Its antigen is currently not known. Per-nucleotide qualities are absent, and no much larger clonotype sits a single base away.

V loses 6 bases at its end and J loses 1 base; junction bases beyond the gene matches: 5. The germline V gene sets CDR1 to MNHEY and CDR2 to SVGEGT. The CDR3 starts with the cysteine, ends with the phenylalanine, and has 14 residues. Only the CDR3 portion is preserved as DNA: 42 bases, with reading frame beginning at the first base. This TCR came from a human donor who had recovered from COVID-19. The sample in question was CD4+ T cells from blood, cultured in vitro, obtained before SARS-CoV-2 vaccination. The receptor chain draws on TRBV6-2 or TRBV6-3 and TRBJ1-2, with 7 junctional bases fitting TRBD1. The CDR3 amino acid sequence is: CASRPDRINYGYTF. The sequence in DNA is TGTGCCAGCAGACCGGACAGGATTAACTATGGCTACACCTTC.